Following are 11 T cell receptor beta chains from one sample sequenced in a study of cytomegalovirus exposure and HLA in healthy donors. The primer mix had 60 Vbeta and 13 Jbeta primers. The repertoire was sequenced with immunoSEQ multiplex PCR; TCRdb's copy has only in-frame clones and lacks some. The sample carries some 180,000 clones, roughly 10% recorded once. The sample comprised PBMCs. The receptors stem from a woman in her twenties or thirties in good health and CMV-seropositive.

This clone was detected a few times. The chain uses TRBV29-1 and TRBJ2-5; TRBD2 agrees at 7 bases. The V gene end was trimmed by 4 bases and the J gene end by 3 bases; junction bases not matched to a gene: 5. Looked up from germline, CDR1 is SQVTM and CDR2 is ANQGSEA. CDR3 length: 13 amino acids. The CDR3 here is CSVAAGVEETQYF. The CDR3 bases are TGCAGCGTTGCGGCGGGAGTAGAAGAGACCCAGTACTTC.

The table lists this clone with a few counts. The genes are TRBV7-9 and TRBJ1-4, with TRBD1 matching over 9 bases. The germline V gene has CDR1 SEHNR and CDR2 FQNEAQ (reference sequence). Trimming at V came to 5 bases and at J to 7 bases, leaving 5 bases not matched to a gene. The CDR3 consists of 14 residues. In DNA, the CDR3 is TGTGCCAGCAGCCAGGACAGGGGAGGTGAAAAACTGTTTTTT. Amino acid sequence: CASSQDRGGEKLFF.

This clone was seen only a few times. The chain links TRBV11-2 to TRBJ2-1, with 10 bases that match TRBD2. Germline V lookup: CDR1 SGHAT, CDR2 FQNNGV. The CDR3 totals 18 residues. V was pared by 5 bases and J by 0 bases, with 10 bases of the junction left unmatched. The CDR3 sequence: CASSPWTSGRSSYNEQFF. DNA for the CDR3: TGTGCCAGCAGCCCCTGGACTAGCGGAAGGAGCTCCTACAATGAGCAGTTCTTC.

The sample holds a few counts of this clone. J is TRBJ1-2 and V is TRBV10-3; a possible D gene is TRBD1 (5 bases). The CDR3 contains 12 residues. Germline CDR1 is ENHRY and CDR2 is SYGVKD. With 11 bases removed from V and 2 bases from J, the gap between germline ends came to 12 bases. In nucleotides, the CDR3 is TGTGCCCTCGGGGGAGGGAACTATGGCTACACCTTC. It encodes CALGGGNYGYTF.

A few counts support this clone. V is TRBV10-3 and J is TRBJ2-7; 7 bases line up with TRBD2. The V segment lost 6 bases and the J segment 3 bases; nucleotides outside the gene matches: 11. Germline CDR1 ENHRY, CDR2 SYGVKD. The length of the CDR3 is 15 residues. CDR3 amino acids: CAISAGGSGSYEQYF. The CDR3 region has the DNA TGTGCCATCAGCGCCGGGGGGAGTGGAAGCTACGAGCAGTACTTC.

The V and J genes are TRBV5-4 and TRBJ2-5, with a tentative D call TRBD1 (5 bases). Trimming shortened V by 4 bases and J by 5 bases, and 12 bases separated the two germline ends. The CDR3 covers 13 residues. The germline V gene encodes CDR1 SGHNT and CDR2 YYREEE (reference sequence). CDR3 sequence (DNA): TGTGCCAGCAGCGCAGGGATTGCGGAGACCCAGTACTTC. This encodes CASSAGIAETQYF.

V gene TRBV28 combines with J gene TRBJ2-7; unclear D gene. The germline gives CDR1 MDHEN, CDR2 SYDVKM. Deletions cut 4 bases from V and 6 bases from J, with 7 bases between. This CDR3 has 11 amino acids. The CDR3: CASSSPLEQYF. CDR3 bases: TGTGCCAGCAGTTCCCCCCTCGAGCAGTACTTC.

V gene TRBV27 combines with J gene TRBJ2-7; perhaps TRBD2 as D (6 bases). Trimming shortened V by 10 bases and J by 2 bases, and 15 bases separated the two germline ends. CDR1 and CDR2 from the germline V gene are MNHEY and SMNVEV (reference sequence). This CDR3 is 13 amino acids long. The CDR3 reads CATRAGTAYEQYF. For the CDR3, the DNA is TGTGCCACCCGCGCGGGGACGGCCTACGAGCAGTACTTC.

In its sample, this clone was seen a few times. This rearrangement joins TRBV19 to TRBJ2-7; the D gene is possibly TRBD1 (6 bases). This CDR3 has 15 residues. With 3 bases removed from V and 0 bases from J, the gap between germline ends came to 12 bases. Germline-derived CDR1 and CDR2 are LNHDA and SQIVND (reference sequence). The DNA of the CDR3 is TGTGCCAGTAGTATGACAGGCTTGAGCTCCTACGAGCAGTACTTC. It translates to CASSMTGLSSYEQYF.

This clone was seen more than once but under ten times. J is TRBJ1-1 and V is TRBV5-1; 7 bases align to TRBD1. CDR1 is SGHRS, CDR2 YFSETQ, per germline. Trimming took 1 base from V and 2 from J; bases not matched to a gene: 2. The length of the CDR3 is 14 residues. The CDR3 region is CASSLTGANTEAFF. The DNA for the CDR3 is TGCGCCAGCAGCTTGACAGGGGCCAACACTGAAGCTTTCTTT.

J is TRBJ2-6 and V is TRBV5-4; 7 nucleotides agree with TRBD1. Germline V CDR1 and CDR2: SGHNT, YYREEE (reference sequence). The CDR3 is 15 residues long. The V and J ends lost 3 bases and 0 bases, in that order; junction bases with no gene match: 0. This CDR3 reads CASSYRGSGANVLTF. The CDR3 DNA reads TGTGCCAGCAGCTACAGGGGCTCTGGGGCCAACGTCCTGACTTTC.